The rows below give T cell receptor beta chains drawn from one sample of a study of T cell responses to AZD1222 COVID-19 vaccine. Measured with immunoSEQ multiplex PCR; TCRdb has only the in-frame clones, and not every one. Seen here are 180,000 or so clones, about 90% observed once, and the top ten hold approximately 1.3%. The sample in question was peripheral blood, obtained 28 days after the second AZD1222 dose. The receptor set was obtained from an adult who received the AZD1222 COVID-19 vaccine. Both conserved end residues are part of each CDR3. Each record gives: D gene, J gene, clone size, V gene, CDR3 DNA, CDR3 protein. A D gene is named only where the DNA matches it firmly. Where a row states a size, it is once, few, many or the class of an expanded clone; other rows omit it.

>NA|TRBJ2-7|few|TRBV19
TGTGCCTCCGGACGGTCCTCCTACGAGCAGTACTTC
CASGRSSYEQYF
>TRBD1|TRBJ1-1|NA|TRBV19
TGTGCCAGTAGTATAACAGGGGGAGGGACTGAAGCTTTCTTT
CASSITGGGTEAFF
>NA|TRBJ2-3|NA|TRBV6-2/TRBV6-3
TGTGCCAGCAGTCAAGCCAGTTTGTTTCATACGCAGTATTTT
CASSQASLFHTQYF
>NA|TRBJ1-2|NA|TRBV3-1/TRBV3-2
TGTGCCAGCAGCCCGGATACTAACTATGGCTACACCTTC
CASSPDTNYGYTF
>NA|TRBJ1-1|NA|TRBV2
TGTGCCAGCAGGAGGTGGGGGGCCGGGGACACTGAAGCTTTCTTT
CASRRWGAGDTEAFF
>NA|TRBJ2-7|NA|TRBV2
TGTGCCAGCAGTGAAGATGTTCTAGGGCAGGCCATCTCCTACGAGCAGTACTTC
CASSEDVLGQAISYEQYF
>NA|TRBJ1-3|NA|TRBV7-9
TGTGCCAGCAGCTTAGTCAGGGGATCTGGAAACACCATATATTTT
CASSLVRGSGNTIYF
>NA|TRBJ2-3|NA|TRBV7-2
TGTGCCAGCAGGAAGATCGATGGAGAGTTAAGCACAGATACGCAGTATTTT
CASRKIDGELSTDTQYF
>NA|TRBJ1-3|NA|TRBV7-9
TGTGCCAGCAGCGCCCCTGGGGGAAACACCATATATTTT
CASSAPGGNTIYF
>NA|TRBJ2-5|NA|TRBV9
TGTGCCAGCAGCGCGATTCAAGAGACCCAGTACTTC
CASSAIQETQYF
>NA|TRBJ1-2|NA|TRBV4-1
TGCGCCAGCAGCTCCATGTTGGGGACGGGTAGATCTGGCTACACCTTC
CASSSMLGTGRSGYTF
>TRBD1|TRBJ1-2|NA|TRBV28
TGTGCCAGCAGCCTAGCTGGAGGGGGCGCGAGCTATGGCTACACCTTC
CASSLAGGGASYGYTF
>TRBD1|TRBJ1-1|NA|TRBV5-1
TGCGCCAGCAGCGGGTCAGGGGGAGGTACTGAAGCTTTCTTT
CASSGSGGGTEAFF
>NA|TRBJ1-2|NA|TRBV7-9
TGTGCCAGCAGCCCACCGCGGGTGGGCAGGGGCGGCTATGGCTACACCTTC
CASSPPRVGRGGYGYTF
>TRBD1|TRBJ1-2|few|TRBV18
TGTGCCAGCTCACCAGCGGACAGGGGGCGAAATGGCTACACCTTC
CASSPADRGRNGYTF
>NA|TRBJ1-2|NA|TRBV9
TGTGCCAGCAGCGTAGATTTAGCCGGCTATGGCTACACCTTC
CASSVDLAGYGYTF
>NA|TRBJ1-6|NA|TRBV6-6
TGTGCCAGCACCCTGATGGCGGAGAATCAGTCACCCCTCCACTTT
CASTLMAENQSPLHF
>NA|TRBJ2-7|NA|TRBV19
TGTGCCACCTCAGCGACCGGAGGTTCCTACGAGCAGTACTTC
CATSATGGSYEQYF
>NA|TRBJ1-2|NA|TRBV7-9
TGTGCCAGCAGCTTCCCTGGGACACCTATCGTTAACTATGGCTACACCTTC
CASSFPGTPIVNYGYTF
>TRBD2|TRBJ2-7|NA|TRBV27
TGTGCCAGCAGTCCACTGAAACTAGCGGGGGGATACGAGCAGTACTTC
CASSPLKLAGGYEQYF
>NA|TRBJ1-5|once|TRBV28
TGTGCCAGCAGTTTATTGGGGGACCGTCAGCCCCAGCATTTT
CASSLLGDRQPQHF
>TRBD2|TRBJ2-7|NA|TRBV20-1
TGCAGTGCTAGTGGAGCGGGAGGATCCAACTACGAGCAGTACTTC
CSASGAGGSNYEQYF
>TRBD1|TRBJ2-7|NA|TRBV10-3
TGTGCCATCACCGGGACAGGGGGTGCCGAGCAGTACTTC
CAITGTGGAEQYF
>TRBD1|TRBJ1-2|NA|TRBV5-5
TGTGCCAGCAGCTATGGATCGGCAGGGGGGAGCGGCTACACCTTC
CASSYGSAGGSGYTF
>NA|TRBJ1-3|NA|TRBV13
TGTGCCAGCAGCTTTTCGGTCGGCAGGGTTCCTGGAAACACCATATATTTT
CASSFSVGRVPGNTIYF
>NA|TRBJ1-1|NA|TRBV5-1
TGCGCCAGCAGCACCACAAGCTTTACTGAAGCTTTCTTT
CASSTTSFTEAFF
>NA|TRBJ2-1|NA|TRBV27
TGTGCCAGCCGTTCGGGGCTAGTCAACAATGAGCAGTTCTTC
CASRSGLVNNEQFF
>NA|TRBJ1-1|NA|TRBV7-8
TGTGCCAGCAGCTTAGAACAGGGGAACACTGAAGCTTTCTTT
CASSLEQGNTEAFF
>NA|TRBJ1-2|NA|TRBV12-5
TGTGCTAGTGGTTTGGTACGCGGTCCACCTTTGGGCTATGGCTACACCTTC
CASGLVRGPPLGYGYTF
>NA|TRBJ2-1|NA|TRBV3-1/TRBV3-2
TGTGCCAGCAGCCCCTTGAGGGGGGGCGTTGAGCAGTTCTTC
CASSPLRGGVEQFF
>NA|TRBJ1-5|NA|TRBV12-3/TRBV12-4
TGTGCCAGCAGTTTGGACAGCCTGAGGCCCCAGCATTTT
CASSLDSLRPQHF
>NA|TRBJ2-1|NA|TRBV6-2/TRBV6-3
TGTGCCAGCAGTACGGGAGCCACCAATGAGCAGTTCTTC
CASSTGATNEQFF
>TRBD1|TRBJ1-2|NA|TRBV6-5
TGTGCCAGCAGTTACGTTCAGGGGGGAATCTATGGCTACACCTTC
CASSYVQGGIYGYTF